The clone carrying this TCR beta chain was found a few times. The method was immunoSEQ multiplex PCR; TCRdb's version includes in-frame clones alone and lacks a portion of them. Of approximately 13,000 clones in the sample, 27% were seen once. The treatment denotes: randomized to nivolumab then ipilimumab (arm A) or the reverse (arm B). This specimen belongs to a study of sequential checkpoint blockade in melanoma. V shed 0 bases, J shed 4 bases, and the junction held 6 bases outside the gene matches. This CDR3 has 16 amino acids. Germline V lookup: CDR1 SGHNT, CDR2 YENEEA. The input for sequencing was tumor tissue (inferred from file names), taken from a patient given nivolumab and ipilimumab in sequence. This chain uses TRBV11-3 with TRBJ1-2, with TRBD1 identical over 9 bases. The sequence was collected from a human donor with melanoma. The CDR3 bases are TGTGCCAGCAGCTTAGATCTCACAGGGGGCTTCTATGGCTACACCTTC. Its translation: CASSLDLTGGFYGYTF.